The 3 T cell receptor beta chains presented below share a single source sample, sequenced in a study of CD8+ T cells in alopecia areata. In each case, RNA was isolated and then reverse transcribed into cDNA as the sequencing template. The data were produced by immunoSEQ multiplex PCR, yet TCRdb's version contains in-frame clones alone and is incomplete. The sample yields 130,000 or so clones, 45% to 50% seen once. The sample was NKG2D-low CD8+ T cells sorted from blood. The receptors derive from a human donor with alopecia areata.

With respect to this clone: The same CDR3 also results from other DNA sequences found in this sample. The CDR3 protein is CASSQGGDTQYF. DNA of the CDR3: TGCGCCAGCAGCCAAGGTGGAGATACGCAGTATTTT. The chain is built from TRBV4-1 and TRBJ2-3, with D hard to call. Trimming removed 1 base from V and 5 bases from J, with 4 bases in between. The CDR3 has 12 residues. CDR1 is MGHRA, CDR2 YSYEKL, per germline.

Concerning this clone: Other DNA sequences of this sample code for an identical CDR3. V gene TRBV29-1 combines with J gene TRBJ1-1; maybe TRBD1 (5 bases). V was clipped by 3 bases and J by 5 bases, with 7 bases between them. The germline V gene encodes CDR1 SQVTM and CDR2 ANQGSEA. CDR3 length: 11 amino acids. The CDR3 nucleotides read TGCAGCGTTGAGGGGGGGACTGAAGCTTTCTTT. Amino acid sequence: CSVEGGTEAFF.

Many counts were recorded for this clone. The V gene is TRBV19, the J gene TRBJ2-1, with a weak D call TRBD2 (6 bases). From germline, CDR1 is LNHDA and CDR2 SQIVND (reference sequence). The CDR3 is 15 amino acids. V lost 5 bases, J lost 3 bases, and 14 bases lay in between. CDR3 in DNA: TGTGCCAGTAGTCAGGAGGGCGGGATCTACAATGAGCAGTTCTTC. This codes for CASSQEGGIYNEQFF.